This entry is about one T cell receptor (beta chain). No antigen is known for it. CDR1 and CDR2 (germline): SGHNT, YYREEE (reference sequence). V gave up 4 bases and J gave up 0 bases; unmatched junction bases: 4. The CDR3 is 16 amino acids. The sample belongs to a study of neurological immune-mediated disorders. Notes on the study in general: HTLV-1-associated myelopathy had the most TCR clonal expansion, whereas multiple sclerosis had the least (lower than in healthy controls). CDR3 amino acid sequences of expanded clones were not shared across subjects, a result suggesting private repertoires in all groups.

5'RACE with 10-nucleotide random UMIs produced the cDNA. TCRdb re-derived calls from the 5' RACE reads in MiXCR, one entry per CDR3 protein. The repertoire holds 30,000 to 35,000 distinct CDR3 sequences, with roughly 25% as singletons. The material sequenced was CD4+ T cells from blood. The J gene is TRBJ2-3, the V gene TRBV5-4; 11 bases are shared with TRBD2. This sequence was found in a man aged 50 or older with HTLV-1-associated myelopathy (HAM/TSP). The CDR3 spells CASSGTSGSSTDTQYF. The CDR3 region has the DNA TGTGCCAGCAGCGGGACTAGCGGCTCTAGCACAGATACGCAGTATTTT.